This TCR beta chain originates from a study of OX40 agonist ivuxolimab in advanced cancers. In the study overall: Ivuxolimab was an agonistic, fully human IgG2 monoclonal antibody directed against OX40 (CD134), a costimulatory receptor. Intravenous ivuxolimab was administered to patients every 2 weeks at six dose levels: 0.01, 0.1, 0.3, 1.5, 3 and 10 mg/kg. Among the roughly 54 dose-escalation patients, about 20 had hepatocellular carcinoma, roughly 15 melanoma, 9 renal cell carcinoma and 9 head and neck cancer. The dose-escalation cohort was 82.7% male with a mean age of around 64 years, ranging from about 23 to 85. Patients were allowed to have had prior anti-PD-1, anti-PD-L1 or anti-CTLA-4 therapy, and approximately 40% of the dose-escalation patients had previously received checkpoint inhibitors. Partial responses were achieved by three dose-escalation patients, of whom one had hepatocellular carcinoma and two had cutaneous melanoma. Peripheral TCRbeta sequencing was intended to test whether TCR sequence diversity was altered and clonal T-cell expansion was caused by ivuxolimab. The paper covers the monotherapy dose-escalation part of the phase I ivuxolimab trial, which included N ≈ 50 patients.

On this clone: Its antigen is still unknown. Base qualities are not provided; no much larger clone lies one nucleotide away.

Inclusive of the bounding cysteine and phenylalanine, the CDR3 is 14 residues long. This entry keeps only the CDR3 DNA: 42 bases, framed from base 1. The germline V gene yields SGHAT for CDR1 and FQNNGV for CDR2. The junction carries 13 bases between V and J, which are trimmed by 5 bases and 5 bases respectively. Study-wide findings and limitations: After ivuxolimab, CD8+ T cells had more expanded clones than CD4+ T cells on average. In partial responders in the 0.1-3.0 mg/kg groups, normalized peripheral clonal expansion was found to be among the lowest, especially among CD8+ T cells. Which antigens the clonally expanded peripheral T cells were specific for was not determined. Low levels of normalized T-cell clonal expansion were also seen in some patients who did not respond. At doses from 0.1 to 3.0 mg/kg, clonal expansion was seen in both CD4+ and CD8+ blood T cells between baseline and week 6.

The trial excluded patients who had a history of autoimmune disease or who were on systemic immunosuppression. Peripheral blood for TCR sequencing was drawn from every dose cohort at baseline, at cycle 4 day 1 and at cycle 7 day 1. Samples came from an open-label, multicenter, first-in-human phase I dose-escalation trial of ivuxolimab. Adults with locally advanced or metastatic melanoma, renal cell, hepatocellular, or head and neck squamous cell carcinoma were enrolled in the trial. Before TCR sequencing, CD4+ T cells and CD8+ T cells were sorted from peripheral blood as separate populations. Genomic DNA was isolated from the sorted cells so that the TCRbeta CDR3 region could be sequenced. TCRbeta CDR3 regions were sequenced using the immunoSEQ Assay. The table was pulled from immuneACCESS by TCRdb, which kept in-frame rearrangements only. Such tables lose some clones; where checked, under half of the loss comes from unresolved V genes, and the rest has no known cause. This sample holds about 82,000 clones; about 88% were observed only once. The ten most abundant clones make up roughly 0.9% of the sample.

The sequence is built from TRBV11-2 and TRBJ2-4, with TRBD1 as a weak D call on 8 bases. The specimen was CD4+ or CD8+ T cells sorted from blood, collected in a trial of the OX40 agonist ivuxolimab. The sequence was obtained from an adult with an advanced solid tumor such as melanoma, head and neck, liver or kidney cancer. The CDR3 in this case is CASSVTGGENIQYF. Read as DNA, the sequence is TGTGCCAGCAGCGTCACAGGGGGGGAAAACATTCAGTACTTC.